This T cell receptor (beta chain) was sequenced during a study of T cells in Graves' hyperthyroidism and ophthalmopathy. The germline V gene encodes CDR1 SGHTA and CDR2 FQGNSA. The CDR3 length is 15 residues. The V and J ends lost 0 bases and 4 bases, in that order; junction bases with no gene match: 5. This clonotype was seen only a few times. The target antigen is unknown. Researchers took RNA transcripts and amplified the TCR beta CDR3 regions from them. First-round RT-PCR with HTBI primers amplified the TCR CDR3 region. TCRdb recomputed calls from the multiplex PCR reads with MiXCR, one row per CDR3 protein. The sample gives 150,000 or so distinct CDR3 sequences, roughly a fifth of which show up once; over 60% is in the top ten. A patient was excluded if there was uncontrolled infection, other autoimmune disease, pregnancy or lactation. General study results and limits: The model anticipated ophthalmopathy a median approximately 6.7 months pre-onset.

The sample consisted of blood. The TCR sequence derives from a woman aged 45 to 65 with Graves' hyperthyroidism that later progressed to Graves' ophthalmopathy. V is TRBV7-2 and J is TRBJ1-1; 7 nucleotides line up with TRBD1. DNA of the CDR3: TGTGCCAGCAGCTTAGCCAAGGGGGCGCGCACTGAAGCTTTCTTT. Amino acids: CASSLAKGARTEAFF.